These 29 T cell receptor beta chains were all obtained from the same sample, sequenced in a study of T cells in Graves' hyperthyroidism and ophthalmopathy. The TCR beta CDR3 regions underwent amplification using RNA transcripts as the source. A first-round RT-PCR of the TCR CDR3 used the HTBI primer set. Each CDR3 protein gets one entry after TCRdb re-called the multiplex PCR reads with MiXCR. Of under 200,000 distinct CDR3 sequences in the sample, about 9.4% are singletons; the top ten hold 22%. Source material: blood. All receptors derive from a woman aged 18-29 years with Graves' hyperthyroidism that later progressed to Graves' ophthalmopathy.

Ten or more counts support this clonotype. V and J are TRBV20-1 and TRBJ2-1; a possible D gene is TRBD2 (6 bases). The V gene's germline CDR1 is DFQATT and CDR2 SNEGSKA (reference sequence). Trimming pared 3 bases from V and 8 bases from J, leaving 11 bases between. This CDR3 contains 12 residues. This chain's CDR3 is CSASPGVDEQFF. CDR3 bases: TGCAGTGCTAGTCCGGGGGTCGATGAGCAGTTCTTC.

At least ten counts were recorded for this clonotype. This chain links TRBV3-1 with TRBJ2-1; perhaps TRBD2 as D (5 bases). V was cut by 0 bases and J by 12 bases, with 15 bases left in between. In germline, CDR1 is LGHDT, CDR2 YNNKEL (reference sequence). The length of the CDR3 is 14 residues. The CDR3 here is CASSQDSGRTRQFF. Here the CDR3 DNA reads TGTGCCAGCAGCCAAGATTCCGGGCGGACTCGGCAGTTCTTC.

This clonotype showed up many times. The rearrangement links TRBV27 to TRBJ2-3; the match to TRBD2 covers 11 bases. The germline V gene has CDR1 MNHEY and CDR2 SMNVEV (reference sequence). J gave up 2 bases and V 6 bases, and 10 bases lay outside the gene matches. This CDR3 is built from 17 residues. The CDR3, as DNA: TGTGCCAGCAGCCCCCCATCTAGCGGGAGGTACACAGATACGCAGTATTTT. Protein product: CASSPPSSGRYTDTQYF.

At least ten counts were recorded for this clonotype. This could be a read error, since a much larger clone is one nucleotide away. The CDR3 nucleotides read TGTGCCACCCAGGGGAACACTGAAGCTTTCTTT. Residues: CATQGNTEAFF. The V call is TRBV10-3, the J call TRBJ1-1, with TRBD1 as a possible D gene (5 bases). V was shortened by 10 bases and J by 1 base, with 7 bases between the two germline ends. The CDR3 length is 11 residues. In germline, CDR1 is ENHRY, CDR2 SYGVKD.

In its sample, this clonotype was seen many times. The chain combines TRBV20-1 with TRBJ2-7; 7 nucleotides align to TRBD2. Trimming took 3 bases from V and 6 from J; bases not matched to a gene: 5. The germline gives CDR1 DFQATT, CDR2 SNEGSKA (reference sequence). The CDR3 length is 12 residues. CDR3 in amino acids: CSASGDYSEQYF. For the CDR3, the DNA is TGCAGTGCTAGCGGGGACTACTCCGAGCAGTACTTC.

The rearrangement joins TRBV5-4 to TRBJ1-1, with a tentative D call TRBD1 (5 bases). Trimming removed 4 bases at V and 7 bases at J, with 14 bases between. CDR1 SGHNT and CDR2 YYREEE come from the germline V gene (reference sequence). The CDR3 extends over 13 amino acids. The CDR3 DNA reads TGTGCCAGCAGCCAAACTGCCGGGGGTGAAGCTTTCTTT. Translated: CASSQTAGGEAFF.

A few counts support this clonotype. The rearrangement uses TRBV4-1 and TRBJ1-5; 9 bases align to TRBD1. Germline assignment: CDR1 MGHRA and CDR2 YSYEKL. V lost 4 bases to trimming and J lost 4 bases; unmatched junction nucleotides: 8. The CDR3 runs 16 residues. The CDR3: CASSLVPGQGNQPQHF. CDR3 DNA sequence: TGCGCCAGCAGCCTCGTGCCGGGACAGGGAAATCAGCCCCAGCATTTT.

This clonotype showed up many times. V usage is TRBV3-1 and J usage is TRBJ1-2; D gene uncertain. The CDR3 loop spans 15 amino acids. Germline CDR1 reads LGHDT; CDR2 reads YNNKEL (reference sequence). With 0 bases removed from V and 9 bases from J, the gap between germline ends came to 17 bases. CDR3 protein: CASSQDNGPQSSYTF. CDR3 nucleotide sequence: TGTGCCAGCAGCCAAGATAACGGACCCCAAAGCAGCTACACCTTC.

The chain joins TRBV9 to TRBJ1-6; no clear D gene. V lost 0 bases to trimming and J lost 10 bases, with 11 bases between them. The length of the CDR3 is 14 residues. Germline CDR1 is SGDLS and CDR2 is YYNGEE. CDR3 bases: TGTGCCAGCAGCGTAGGGGGTACGGCCTCACCCCTCCACTTT. It yields the protein CASSVGGTASPLHF.

There are many counts of this clonotype. The gene calls are TRBV7-9 and TRBJ2-5; 15 bases agree with TRBD2. The CDR3 spans 16 residues. Trimming at V came to 5 bases and at J to 2 bases, leaving 3 bases not matched to a gene. CDR1 and CDR2 from the germline V gene are SEHNR and FQNEAQ (reference sequence). The CDR3 reads CASSTGLAGGQETQYF. The CDR3 bases are TGTGCCAGCAGCACCGGACTAGCGGGGGGGCAAGAGACCCAGTACTTC.

The sample holds a few counts of this clonotype. The rearrangement uses TRBV6-2 or TRBV6-3 and TRBJ2-7, with D maybe TRBD1 (6 bases). CDR3 size: 14 residues. Trimming pared 6 bases from V and 7 bases from J, leaving 19 bases between. CDR1 is MNHEY and CDR2 is SVGEGT in the germline V gene. CDR3: CASRASGGLIEQYF. The CDR3 region has the DNA TGTGCCAGCAGGGCGTCTGGGGGCCTGATTGAGCAGTACTTC.

The chain is built from TRBV19 and TRBJ1-1; possible D gene TRBD1, 6 bases. This CDR3 is 13 amino acids long. Trimming cost V 6 bases and J 1 base, with 9 bases left between them. Germline V gives CDR1 LNHDA, CDR2 SQIVND (reference sequence). CDR3 region: CASSKGGNTEAFF. The CDR3 bases are TGTGCCAGTAGCAAGGGGGGGAACACTGAAGCTTTCTTT.

This clonotype has at least ten counts. The rearrangement joins TRBV12-3 or TRBV12-4 to TRBJ1-2, with a possible D match to TRBD1 (6 bases). Deletions cut 10 bases from V and 3 bases from J, with 15 bases between. The CDR3 has 13 residues. CDR3 DNA sequence: TGTGCCACCGGACTAGCAGGGGACTATGGCTACACCTTC. This sequence encodes CATGLAGDYGYTF.

In this sample, this clonotype turned up many times. The chain is built from TRBV2 and TRBJ2-1, with 7 bases fitting TRBD2. V dropped 6 bases and J dropped 3; count of bases not matched to a gene: 8. Per germline, CDR1 SNHLY and CDR2 FYNNEI. There are 15 residues in the CDR3. The CDR3 DNA is TGTGCCAGCAGGCTGGGGGAGGGCCTCTACAATGAGCAGTTCTTC. It is translated as CASRLGEGLYNEQFF.

This clonotype showed up many times. This chain links TRBV7-9 with TRBJ1-2; D gene unclear. CDR1 is SEHNR, CDR2 FQNEAQ, per germline (reference sequence). CDR3 length: 12 residues. Trimming stripped 3 bases from V and 7 bases from J, with 9 bases between. DNA of the CDR3: TGTGCCAGCAGCTTGCCTTTGGGTGGCTACACCTTC. Protein product: CASSLPLGGYTF.

This clonotype has a handful of counts. A single base separates this from a much larger clone, so it may be a read error. As the CDR3 is not closed by the conserved phenylalanine or tryptophan, this likely results from a read error. The chain joins TRBV12-3 or TRBV12-4 to TRBJ2-4, with D possibly being TRBD1 or TRBD2 (5 bases each). The CDR3 consists of 14 residues. Trimming took 6 bases from V and 3 from J, leaving 12 bases between them. The CDR3 nucleotides read TGTGCCAGCAGGTTGGGGCGGGTCAAAAACATTCAGTACTCC. Translation gives CASRLGRVKNIQYS.

This clonotype showed up many times. This chain links TRBV7-3 with TRBJ2-1; weak D call: TRBD2 (5 bases). Trimming left V 0 bases short and J 6 bases short, with 15 bases between. The CDR3 covers 16 residues. From germline, CDR1 is SGHTA and CDR2 FQGTGA. The CDR3 protein is CASSLTGGLPSNEQFF. CDR3 DNA: TGTGCCAGCAGCTTAACAGGCGGGCTGCCATCCAATGAGCAGTTCTTC.

This clonotype was seen many times. This sequence joins TRBV7-8 and TRBJ2-1; D is undetermined. Germline V gives CDR1 SGHVS, CDR2 FQNEAQ. Trimming left V 5 bases short and J 5 bases short, with 10 bases between. The CDR3 is 13 amino acids. The CDR3 DNA is TGTGCCAGCAGCCCCAAGAGGAACAATGAGCAGTTCTTC. The encoded protein is CASSPKRNNEQFF. The full variable domain, in which reference TRBV7-8 and TRBJ2-1 provide the parts outside the CDR3, is GAGVSQSPRYKVAKRGQDVALRCDPISGHVSLFWYQQALGQGPEFLTYFQNEAQLDKSGLPSDRFFAERPEGSVSTLKIQRTQQEDSAVYLCASSPKRNNEQFFGPGTRLTVL.

The V call is TRBV6-5, the J call TRBJ2-2; no clear D. Trimming removed 0 bases from V and 0 bases from J, with 5 bases in between. Germline CDR1 reads MNHEY; CDR2 reads SVGAGI. This CDR3 contains 15 residues. CDR3 sequence reads: CASSYSSSNTGELFF. CDR3 nucleotides: TGTGCCAGCAGTTACTCTTCCTCGAACACCGGGGAGCTGTTTTTT.

This clonotype was detected many times. CDR3 protein: CASSLADTSSYEQYF. The CDR3 coding sequence is TGCGCCAGCAGCTTGGCCGATACTAGCTCCTACGAGCAGTACTTC. This rearrangement joins TRBV5-1 to TRBJ2-7, with D maybe TRBD2 (5 bases). This CDR3 is 15 amino acids long. Trimming pared 0 bases from V and 0 bases from J, leaving 10 bases between. Germline V lookup: CDR1 SGHRS, CDR2 YFSETQ.

There are a few counts of this clonotype. The rearrangement links TRBV4-1 to TRBJ2-5; TRBD2 matches at 10 bases. In germline, CDR1 is MGHRA, CDR2 YSYEKL. V gave up 0 bases and J gave up 5 bases; unmatched junction bases: 9. This CDR3 comprises 17 residues. CDR3 in DNA: TGCGCCAGCAGCCAAGATCCTAGCGGGAGTCTTTGGGAGACCCAGTACTTC. This gives the protein CASSQDPSGSLWETQYF.

This clonotype was found many times. The rearrangement links TRBV10-3 to TRBJ2-7; 7 bases are a match to TRBD1. The CDR3 totals 12 residues. CDR1 is ENHRY and CDR2 is SYGVKD in the germline V gene. Germline trimming cut 6 bases from V and 2 bases from J; bases unmatched to any gene: 1. DNA for the CDR3: TGTGCCATCAGGGGACAGCCCTACGAGCAGTACTTC. Its translation: CAIRGQPYEQYF.

The V and J genes are TRBV6-1 and TRBJ2-4, with D possibly matching TRBD1 (5 bases). In germline, CDR1 is MNHNS, CDR2 SASEGT. Trimming stripped 6 bases from V and 0 bases from J, with 6 bases between. The CDR3 is 13 amino acids. The DNA of the CDR3 is TGTGCCAGCAGAGGGGTAGCCAAAAACATTCAGTACTTC. Translating it yields CASRGVAKNIQYF.

This sequence joins TRBV5-1 and TRBJ1-1, with D unclear. The CDR3 loop spans 13 amino acids. Trimming removed 5 bases from V and 5 bases from J, with 13 bases in between. Germline lookup yields CDR1 SGHRS and CDR2 YFSETQ. The CDR3 DNA reads TGCGCCAGCAGTAGACAACCTGGAACTGAAGCTTTCTTT. This gives the protein CASSRQPGTEAFF.

This clonotype was counted many times. The V and J genes are TRBV9 and TRBJ1-1, with 7 bases that match TRBD1. This CDR3 is 15 amino acids long. V dropped 3 bases and J dropped 1; count of bases not matched to a gene: 6. The germline CDR1 and CDR2 sequences are SGDLS and YYNGEE. The CDR3: CASSAWTGGNTEAFF. The CDR3 region has the DNA TGTGCCAGCAGCGCCTGGACAGGAGGGAACACTGAAGCTTTCTTT. The whole variable domain, remainder taken from reference TRBV9 and TRBJ1-1, is DSGVTQTPKHLITATGQRVTLRCSPRSGDLSVYWYQQSLDQGLQFLIQYYNGEERAKGNILERFSAQQFPDLHSELNLSSLELGDSALYFCASSAWTGGNTEAFFGQGTRLTVV.

This clonotype was observed at least ten times. The chain joins TRBV27 to TRBJ1-1; D is possibly TRBD1 (5 bases). CDR1 MNHEY and CDR2 SMNVEV come from the germline V gene (reference sequence). V lost 3 bases and J 4 bases, leaving 12 bases between the germline ends. The CDR3 totals 14 residues. CDR3 amino acids: CASSFSGGGTEAFF. The CDR3 region has the DNA TGTGCCAGCAGTTTCTCCGGGGGGGGCACTGAAGCTTTCTTT.

This clonotype was counted ten times or more. The V and J genes are TRBV30 and TRBJ1-1; TRBD1 might be the D (5 bases). The CDR3 sequence is 11 residues long. Trimming cost V 3 bases and J 7 bases, with 9 bases left between them. Germline-derived CDR1 and CDR2 are GTSNPN and SVGIG (reference sequence). DNA of the CDR3: TGTGCCTGGAGGACAGAGGGTGAAGCTTTCTTT. The encoded protein is CAWRTEGEAFF.

This clonotype was recorded many times. This chain connects TRBV2 to TRBJ2-5; D is possibly TRBD2 (5 bases). The V end was cut by 6 bases, the J end by 5 bases, with 13 bases between. Germline CDR1 is SNHLY and CDR2 is FYNNEI. This CDR3 comprises 13 residues. CDR3: CASSPPGRETQYF. CDR3 bases: TGTGCCAGCAGCCCCCCGGGAAGGGAGACCCAGTACTTC.

The sample holds many counts of this clonotype. CDR3 amino acids: CSATGTRGETQYF. The CDR3 DNA follows: TGCAGTGCTACCGGGACTAGAGGAGAGACCCAGTACTTC. This chain links TRBV20-1 with TRBJ2-5, with 8 bases aligning to TRBD2. The length of the CDR3 is 13 residues. V lost 4 bases and J lost 4; bases outside the gene matches: 5. Germline CDR1 DFQATT, CDR2 SNEGSKA (reference sequence).